This T cell receptor (beta chain) stems from a study of CD8+ T cells in alopecia areata. Treatment meaning: oral pan-JAK inhibitor, 5-10 mg twice daily. Extracted from the samples, RNA was reverse transcribed into cDNA to serve as the sequencing template. TCRdb's copy holds only in-frame clones and misses some; the assay was immunoSEQ multiplex PCR. The sample records 150,000 to 250,000 clones, 58% being singletons. CDR3 length: 16 residues. V was pared by 4 bases and J by 1 base, with 6 bases of the junction left unmatched. Germline lookup yields CDR1 LNHNV and CDR2 YYDKDF (reference sequence). This clone was found a few times.

The chain joins TRBV15 to TRBJ2-2; the match to TRBD2 covers 7 bases. Specimen: CD4+ T cells sorted from blood, collected at week 24, from a patient treated with tofacitinib. The receptor comes from a human donor with alopecia areata. CDR3 in DNA: TGTGCCACCAGCAAACTAGCGCGCGAGAACACCGGGGAGCTGTTTTTT. It codes for CATSKLARENTGELFF. The variable domain in full, completed from reference TRBV15 and TRBJ2-2, reads DAMVIQNPRYQVTQFGKPVTLSCSQTLNHNVMYWYQQKSSQAPKLLFHYYDKDFNNEADTPDNFQSRRPNTSFCFLDIRSPGLGDTAMYLCATSKLARENTGELFFGEGSRLTVL.